The 31 T cell receptor beta chains presented below share a single source sample, sequenced in a study of T cells in tuberculosis. Time point in this sample: new active TB diagnosis, blood taken before or within 7 days of starting treatment. Repertoires were generated with immunoSEQ multiplex PCR, while TCRdb's copy carries only in-frame clones and drops some. In the table there are around 49,000 clones, 90% to 95% of which are singletons. The sample here was PBMCs, taken at tuberculosis diagnosis. These receptors originate from an adult with tuberculosis.

CDR3: CSASSRYEQYF. Here the CDR3 DNA reads TGCAGTGCTAGCTCCCGCTACGAGCAGTACTTC. The rearrangement joins TRBV20-1 to TRBJ2-7; D is unclear. Germline V CDR1 and CDR2: DFQATT, SNEGSKA (reference sequence). The CDR3 contains 11 residues. V lost 3 bases and J 3 bases, leaving 6 bases between the germline ends.

This chain links TRBV11-3 with TRBJ2-2; 11 nucleotides align to TRBD1. The trim removed 3 bases at V and 3 bases at J, leaving 6 bases unmatched. CDR1 and CDR2 from the germline V gene are SGHNT and YENEEA. The CDR3 length is 17 residues. In DNA, the CDR3 is TGTGCCAGCAGCTTTGGTGGGGGACAGGGGGACACCGGGGAGCTGTTTTTT. This gives the protein CASSFGGGQGDTGELFF. Full variable domain (missing parts from reference TRBV11-3 and TRBJ2-2): EAGVVQSPRYKIIEKKQPVAFWCNPISGHNTLYWYLQNLGQGPELLIRYENEEAVDDSQLPKDRFSAERLKGVDSTLKIQPAELGDSAVYLCASSFGGGQGDTGELFFGEGSRLTVL.

The chain has TRBV6-1 and TRBJ1-2, with D unclear. Germline V CDR1 and CDR2: MNHNS, SASEGT. There are 13 residues in the CDR3. V was trimmed by 8 bases and J by 6 bases, leaving 16 bases between them. CDR3 coding DNA: TGTGCCAGCCTTACCCCAGGAGGAAATGGCTACACCTTC. Translation gives CASLTPGGNGYTF.

The J gene is TRBJ2-6, the V gene TRBV7-2; D possibly corresponds to TRBD1 (5 bases). The CDR3 totals 16 residues. The V end lost 4 bases, the J end lost 0 bases, and 10 bases lay between the germline ends. Germline values: CDR1 SGHTA, CDR2 FQGNSA. CDR3: CASSSSGNSGANVLTF. The CDR3 coding sequence is TGTGCCAGCAGCTCCTCAGGGAACTCTGGGGCCAACGTCCTGACTTTC.

The chain uses TRBV19 and TRBJ2-1; tentative D call: TRBD2 (5 bases). Trimming stripped 2 bases from V and 6 bases from J, with 14 bases between. The CDR3 is 15 residues long. Germline V gene data show CDR1 as LNHDA and CDR2 as SQIVND (reference sequence). CDR3: CASSIPSLVANEQFF. The CDR3 DNA sequence: TGTGCCAGTAGTATACCTAGCCTAGTTGCCAATGAGCAGTTCTTC.

V usage is TRBV7-8 and J usage is TRBJ2-6, with D possibly matching TRBD1 (6 bases). Germline V lookup: CDR1 SGHVS, CDR2 FQNEAQ. V lost 1 base and J lost 0, with 13 bases in between. The CDR3 is 18 amino acids. DNA for the CDR3: TGTGCCAGCAGCTTAGACGGACAGTCCAGCTCTGGGGCCAACGTCCTGACTTTC. Protein: CASSLDGQSSSGANVLTF.

V gene TRBV7-2 combines with J gene TRBJ2-7; 7 bases are shared with TRBD2. With 5 bases clipped from V and 0 bases from J, the junction kept 10 bases outside the gene matches. CDR3 size: 16 residues. Germline CDR1 and CDR2: SGHTA and FQGNSA. CDR3 sequence reads: CASSGPASGNSYEQYF. DNA of the CDR3: TGTGCCAGCAGCGGCCCCGCTAGCGGAAACTCCTACGAGCAGTACTTC.

This chain links TRBV5-1 with TRBJ1-1; 7 bases align to TRBD1. The germline CDR1 and CDR2 sequences are SGHRS and YFSETQ. CDR3 length: 18 amino acids. Unmatched junction bases numbered 13, after V lost 0 bases and J lost 2 bases. As DNA, the CDR3 is TGCGCCAGCAGCTTGGCCTTGGGACAGCGCCCGCGAAACACTGAAGCTTTCTTT. It translates to CASSLALGQRPRNTEAFF.

This clone was observed a single time. V is TRBV28 and J is TRBJ2-7; weak D call: TRBD2 (5 bases). The CDR3 has 13 amino acids. The V gene's germline CDR1 is MDHEN and CDR2 SYDVKM. Trimming took off 3 bases at V and 4 bases at J, with 10 bases between the two ends. CDR3 DNA sequence: TGTGCCAGCAGTTTCCCGGGGTTTTACGAGCAGTACTTC. It is translated as CASSFPGFYEQYF.

The chain is built from TRBV19 and TRBJ1-5, with D maybe TRBD1 (6 bases). Trimming cost V 1 base and J 6 bases, with 13 bases left between them. The CDR3 contains 15 residues. The germline gives CDR1 LNHDA, CDR2 SQIVND (reference sequence). The CDR3 sequence is CASSIGGGQGQPQHF. As DNA, the CDR3 is TGTGCCAGTAGTATAGGGGGGGGACAAGGTCAGCCCCAGCATTTT. Supplemented by reference TRBV19 and TRBJ1-5, the full variable domain reads DGGITQSPKYLFRKEGQNVTLSCEQNLNHDAMYWYRQDPGQGLRLIYYSQIVNDFQKGDIAEGYSVSREKKESFPLTVTSAQKNPTAFYLCASSIGGGQGQPQHFGDGTRLSIL.

The rearrangement joins TRBV30 to TRBJ2-1, with TRBD2 identical over 10 bases. The V gene end was trimmed by 1 base and the J gene end by 0 bases; junction bases not matched to a gene: 9. Germline CDR1 and CDR2: GTSNPN and SVGIG (reference sequence). There are 18 residues in the CDR3. The CDR3, as DNA: TGTGCCTGGAGTGGCTTCACTAGCGGGATGTACTCCTACAATGAGCAGTTCTTC. As protein: CAWSGFTSGMYSYNEQFF.

The V and J genes are TRBV19 and TRBJ1-1, with D perhaps TRBD1 (6 bases). This CDR3 is 15 amino acids long. CDR1 and CDR2 from the germline V gene are LNHDA and SQIVND (reference sequence). V was cut by 7 bases and J by 0 bases, with 15 bases left in between. The CDR3 DNA reads as TGTGCCAGTATCGGGACAAGGGAACTGAACACTGAAGCTTTCTTT. Amino acids: CASIGTRELNTEAFF.

The chain employs TRBV4-3 and TRBJ2-7, with 12 positions matching TRBD2. The CDR3 covers 16 residues. Germline loops: CDR1 LGHNA, CDR2 YSLEER. Germline trimming cut 0 bases from V and 1 base from J; bases unmatched to any gene: 1. The chain's CDR3 is CASSQDLAGGSYEQYF. The DNA of the CDR3 is TGCGCCAGCAGCCAAGATCTAGCGGGAGGGTCCTACGAGCAGTACTTC.

V gene TRBV28 combines with J gene TRBJ1-2; weak D call: TRBD1 (5 bases). CDR1 is MDHEN and CDR2 is SYDVKM in the germline V gene. The CDR3 covers 13 residues. The V and J ends lost 3 bases and 2 bases respectively, with 7 bases between them. In DNA form, the CDR3 reads TGTGCCAGCAGTTTCGGGGGGAACTATGGCTACACCTTC. Translation gives CASSFGGNYGYTF.

This sequence joins TRBV6-5 and TRBJ2-1; 10 nucleotides line up with TRBD2. CDR3 size: 15 residues. V shed 4 bases, J shed 3 bases, and the junction held 3 bases outside the gene matches. Germline V gene lookup returns CDR1 MNHEY and CDR2 SVGAGI. Written as DNA, the CDR3 is TGTGCCAGCAGTTTACTAGCGGGAAACTACAATGAGCAGTTCTTC. Translating gives CASSLLAGNYNEQFF.

The V call is TRBV7-2, the J call TRBJ1-1; D remains unclear. Trimming removed 1 base from V and 3 bases from J, with 9 bases in between. This CDR3 contains 14 residues. Germline V gene lookup returns CDR1 SGHTA and CDR2 FQGNSA. The CDR3 reads CASSLGTGYTEAFF. CDR3 sequence (DNA): TGTGCCAGCAGCTTAGGGACGGGGTACACTGAAGCTTTCTTT.

This chain links TRBV11-2 with TRBJ1-1, with D possibly TRBD1 on 5 matching bases. The CDR3 loop spans 13 amino acids. V shed 3 bases and J shed 6 bases, with 11 bases lying between them. Germline CDR1 is SGHAT and CDR2 is FQNNGV. DNA of the CDR3: TGTGCCAGCAGCTTCCAGGGATCTGCTGAAGCTTTCTTT. It yields the protein CASSFQGSAEAFF.

The chain uses TRBV4-3 and TRBJ1-2; 7 bases are a match to TRBD1. Trimming cost V 1 base and J 2 bases; bases outside gene matches: 13. The germline gives CDR1 LGHNA, CDR2 YSLEER. The CDR3 has 18 residues. In DNA form, the CDR3 reads TGCGCCAGCAGCCAAGCAGTTTACGATAGGGGGCGGAACTATGGCTACACCTTC. It is translated as CASSQAVYDRGRNYGYTF.

The table lists this clone with a count of one. This rearrangement joins TRBV27 to TRBJ2-1; 9 bases align to TRBD1. Germline CDR1 reads MNHEY; CDR2 reads SMNVEV (reference sequence). The CDR3 covers 15 residues. J lost 9 bases, V lost 5 bases, and 11 bases had no gene match. The CDR3 loop is CASSGTGTGPTEQFF. The CDR3 DNA follows: TGTGCCAGCAGTGGCACCGGGACAGGGCCGACTGAGCAGTTCTTC.

This clone was recorded only once. V usage is TRBV7-9 and J usage is TRBJ2-1; 13 bases fit TRBD2. With 8 bases clipped from V and 14 bases from J, the junction kept 9 bases outside the gene matches. The length of the CDR3 is 13 residues. Germline V lookup: CDR1 SEHNR, CDR2 FQNEAQ (reference sequence). The CDR3 coding sequence is TGTGCCAGCGGGACTAGCGGGGTTTCTGGGGAGTTCTTC. Its translation: CASGTSGVSGEFF. Using reference TRBV7-9 and TRBJ2-1 for the parts outside the CDR3, the full variable domain is DTGVSQNPRHKITKRGQNVTFRCDPISEHNRLYWYRQTLGQGPEFLTYFQNEAQLEKSRLLSDRFSAERPKGSFSTLEIQRTEQGDSAMYLCASGTSGVSGEFFGPGTRLTVL.

The CDR3 protein is CASSYQGGTEAFF. The CDR3 region has the DNA TGTGCCAGCAGTTACCAGGGTGGCACTGAAGCTTTCTTT. The chain combines TRBV6-6 with TRBJ1-1, with D possibly matching TRBD1 (5 bases). Trimming took off 2 bases at V and 4 bases at J, with 8 bases between the two ends. The CDR3 has 13 amino acids. The germline V gene encodes CDR1 MNHNY and CDR2 SVGAGI (reference sequence).

This clone was counted a single time. The J gene is TRBJ2-3, the V gene TRBV7-2; a possible D gene is TRBD2 (5 bases). The CDR3 contains 15 residues. The V end was cut by 2 bases, the J end by 2 bases, with 11 bases between. CDR1 SGHTA and CDR2 FQGNSA come from the germline V gene. CDR3 sequence reads: CASSLTGVSTDTQYF. CDR3 DNA: TGTGCCAGCAGCTTAACCGGGGTCTCCACAGATACGCAGTATTTT. Based on the CDR3 plus reference TRBV7-2 and TRBJ2-3, the full variable domain is GAGVSQSPSNKVTEKGKDVELRCDPISGHTALYWYRQSLGQGLEFLIYFQGNSAPDKSGLPSDRFSAERTGGSVSTLTIQRTQQEDSAVYLCASSLTGVSTDTQYFGPGTRLTVL.

This clone was recorded a few times. The germline gene is not matched at one end of the junction; a read error may be the cause. V and J are TRBV19 and TRBJ2-1; 8 bases map to TRBD2. Germline V gene sequence: CDR1 LNHDA, CDR2 SQIVND (reference sequence). This CDR3 has 16 amino acids. CDR3 in DNA: TGTGCCAGTAGTATTACGGCGGGAGGATCCTTCAATGAGCAGTTCTTC. Translated, it gives CASSITAGGSFNEQFF.

V and J are TRBV6-1 and TRBJ1-6, with D uncertain. Germline loops: CDR1 MNHNS, CDR2 SASEGT. Trimming left V 2 bases short and J 3 bases short, with 14 bases between. CDR3 length equals 17 residues. CDR3 amino acids: CASSEFWQAIYNSPLHF. The CDR3 region has the DNA TGTGCCAGCAGTGAATTCTGGCAGGCGATCTATAATTCACCCCTCCACTTT.

The CDR3 reads CSVGGGIPTYEQYF. The CDR3 bases are TGCAGCGTTGGAGGCGGGATCCCCACCTACGAGCAGTACTTC. The chain couples TRBV29-1 to TRBJ2-7; maybe TRBD2 (6 bases). V was clipped by 4 bases and J by 2 bases, with 15 bases between them. Germline CDR1 and CDR2: SQVTM and ANQGSEA. This CDR3 contains 14 residues.

This clone was observed a single time. The chain combines TRBV11-2 with TRBJ1-1; perhaps TRBD1 as D (5 bases). V was pared by 4 bases and J by 4 bases, with 16 bases between. This CDR3 has 15 amino acids. CDR1 SGHAT and CDR2 FQNNGV come from the germline V gene. This CDR3 is CASSSYGGIRTEAFF. The CDR3, as DNA: TGTGCCAGCAGCTCCTACGGGGGAATACGCACTGAAGCTTTCTTT.

This clone showed up just once. The chain joins TRBV7-8 to TRBJ1-3, with D possibly matching TRBD1 (5 bases). CDR3 length: 14 residues. Germline V lookup: CDR1 SGHVS, CDR2 FQNEAQ. Trimming removed 6 bases at V and 0 bases at J, with 9 bases between. Here the CDR3 DNA reads TGTGCCAGCAGTCGGGGGGGCTCTGGAAACACCATATATTTT. Encoded protein: CASSRGGSGNTIYF.

This chain links TRBV6-1 with TRBJ1-2, with no clear D. This CDR3 has 15 amino acids. V lost 0 bases to trimming and J lost 4 bases, with 12 bases between them. Germline values: CDR1 MNHNS, CDR2 SASEGT. CDR3 sequence: CASSEAFGLVYGYTF. In nucleotides, the CDR3 is TGTGCCAGCAGTGAAGCTTTCGGACTGGTCTATGGCTACACCTTC.

The chain has TRBV7-2 and TRBJ2-2; 7 bases map to TRBD1. After removal of 5 bases from V and 10 bases from J, the junction contained 13 bases not matched to a gene. This CDR3 contains 15 residues. Germline V CDR1 and CDR2: SGHTA, FQGNSA. CDR3 nucleotide sequence: TGTGCCAGCAGCCTAACAAGGACAGGACCCTCGGAGCTGTTTTTT. Its translation: CASSLTRTGPSELFF.

The rearrangement links TRBV6-6 to TRBJ2-2, with 8 bases identical to TRBD1. This CDR3 comprises 16 residues. V lost 3 bases, J lost 4 bases, and 7 bases stayed unmatched. CDR1 MNHNY and CDR2 SVGAGI come from the germline V gene (reference sequence). CDR3 amino acids: CASSYRSGGPTGELFF. As DNA, the CDR3 is TGTGCCAGCAGTTATCGGTCAGGGGGCCCCACCGGGGAGCTGTTTTTT.

The chain employs TRBV11-2 and TRBJ2-5, with 8 bases that match TRBD1. Germline V gene lookup returns CDR1 SGHAT and CDR2 FQNNGV. This CDR3 comprises 13 residues. The trim removed 1 base at V and 7 bases at J, leaving 2 bases unmatched. CDR3 loop: CASSLGTGGTQYF. CDR3 DNA sequence: TGTGCCAGCAGCTTAGGTACAGGGGGGACCCAGTACTTC.